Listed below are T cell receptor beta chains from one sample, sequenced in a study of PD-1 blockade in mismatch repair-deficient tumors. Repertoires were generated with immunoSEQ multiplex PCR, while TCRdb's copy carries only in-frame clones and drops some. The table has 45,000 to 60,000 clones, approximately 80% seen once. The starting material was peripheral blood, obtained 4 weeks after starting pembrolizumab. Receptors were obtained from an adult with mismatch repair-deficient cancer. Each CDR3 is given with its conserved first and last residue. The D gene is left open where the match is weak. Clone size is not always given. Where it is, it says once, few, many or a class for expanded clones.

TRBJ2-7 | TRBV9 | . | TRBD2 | TGTGCCAGCAGCGTAGACCCCGGGCTAGCGGGACCCTACGAGCAGTACTTC | CASSVDPGLAGPYEQYF
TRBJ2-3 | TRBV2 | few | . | TGTGCCACCTCCACGACGGGAGTGGCAGATACGCAGTATTTT | CATSTTGVADTQYF
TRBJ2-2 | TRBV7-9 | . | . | TGTGCCAGCAGCTTACTAAGGGTCCCGGGTCCGGCGTGGGAGCTGTTTTTT | CASSLLRVPGPAWELFF
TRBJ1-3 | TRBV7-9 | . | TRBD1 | TGTGCCCATGGAGGAGAGGGGGCAAGCTCTGGAAACACCATATATTTT | CAHGGEGASSGNTIYF
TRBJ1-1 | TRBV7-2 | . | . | TGTGCCAGCAGCTTAGCGGGGGCCGGCTTCGAAGCTTTCTTT | CASSLAGAGFEAFF
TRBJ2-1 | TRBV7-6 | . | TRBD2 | TGTGCCAGCAGCTTAGAAGGCGGGAGCTCCTACAATGAGCAGTTCTTC | CASSLEGGSSYNEQFF
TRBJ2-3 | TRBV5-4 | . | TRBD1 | TGTGCCAGCAGCCCGAGGACAGGGGACTCGCAGTATTTT | CASSPRTGDSQYF
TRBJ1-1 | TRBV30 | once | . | TGTGCCTGGAGTCAGGACCGGGACACTGAAGCTTTCTTT | CAWSQDRDTEAFF
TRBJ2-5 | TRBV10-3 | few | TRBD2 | TGTGCCATCAGTGAGTCCAAAGTACTAGCGGGAGGGCCGGGGCAAGAGACCCAGTACTTC | CAISESKVLAGGPGQETQYF
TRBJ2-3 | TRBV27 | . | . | TGTGCCAGCAGTCGGGACGGGGTACTGGATACGCAGTATTTT | CASSRDGVLDTQYF
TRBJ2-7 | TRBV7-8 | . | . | TGTGCCAGCACCTCTCCACGTGTGGGGGGCTACGAGCAGTACTTC | CASTSPRVGGYEQYF
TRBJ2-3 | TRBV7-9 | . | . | TGTGCCAGCAGCTCTAGTGTTCGAGGAGATACGCAGTATTTT | CASSSSVRGDTQYF
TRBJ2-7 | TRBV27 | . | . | TGTGCCAGTGGACAGAAACGCAACTTCTACGAGCAGTACTTC | CASGQKRNFYEQYF
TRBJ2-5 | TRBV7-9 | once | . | TGTGCCAGCAGCTTAGACGGCAAAACGCAAGAGACCCAGTACTTC | CASSLDGKTQETQYF
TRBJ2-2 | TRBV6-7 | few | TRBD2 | TGTGCCAGCAGTTACCCTCAGACTAGCGGGAAGGCCGGGGAGCTGTTTTTT | CASSYPQTSGKAGELFF
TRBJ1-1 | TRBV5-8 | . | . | TGTGCCAGCAGCTCGACATCGAACACTGAAGCTTTCTTT | CASSSTSNTEAFF
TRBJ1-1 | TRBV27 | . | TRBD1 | TGTGCCAGCAGGAGACAGGGGAACACTGAAGCTTTCTTT | CASRRQGNTEAFF
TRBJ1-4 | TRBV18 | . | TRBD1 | TGTGCCAGCTCACACGACAGGGACGACGAAAAACTGTTTTTT | CASSHDRDDEKLFF
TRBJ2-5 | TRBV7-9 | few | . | TGTGCCAGCAGCATCACCACAGGGAGGGGAAAAGAGACCCAGTACTTC | CASSITTGRGKETQYF
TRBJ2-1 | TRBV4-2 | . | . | TGTGCCAGCAGCTATCCTGATCCGGGAAATGAGCAGTTCTTC | CASSYPDPGNEQFF
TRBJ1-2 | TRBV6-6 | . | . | TGTGCCAGCAGTGAGACAGGTTATGGCTACACCTTC | CASSETGYGYTF
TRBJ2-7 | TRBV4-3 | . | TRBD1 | TGCGCCAGCAGCCAAGATAAGGCAACAGGGGCTTCCTACGAGCAGTACTTC | CASSQDKATGASYEQYF
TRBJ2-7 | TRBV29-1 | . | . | TGCAGCGGTACACAGGGGGGAGGGTCCTACGAGCAGTACTTC | CSGTQGGGSYEQYF
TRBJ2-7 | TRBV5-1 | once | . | TGCGCCAGCACCCAGGGACTGATCTCCTACGAGCAGTACTTC | CASTQGLISYEQYF
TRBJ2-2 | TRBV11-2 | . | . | TGTGCCAGCAGCTTGGGCCAGGATGACACCGGGGAGCTGTTTTTT | CASSLGQDDTGELFF
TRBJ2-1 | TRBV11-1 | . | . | TGTGCCAGCAGCCCATCATGGGGGTACAATGAGCAGTTCTTC | CASSPSWGYNEQFF
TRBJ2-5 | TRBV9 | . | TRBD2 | TGTGCCAGCAGCGTGTCCGACGGGAGGGCCACAGAGACCCAGTACTTC | CASSVSDGRATETQYF
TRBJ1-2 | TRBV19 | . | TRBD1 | TGTGCCAGTACCGCGGGACAGGGGGCAACCAGTCGAGGCTACACCTTC | CASTAGQGATSRGYTF
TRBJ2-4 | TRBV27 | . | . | TGTGCCAGCAGTTTAAAGTGGTCAAGGGTAGCCAAAAACATTCAGTACTTC | CASSLKWSRVAKNIQYF
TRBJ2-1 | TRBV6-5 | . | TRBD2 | TGTGCCAGCAGGTACCGGACTAGCCTTTACAATGAGCAGTTCTTC | CASRYRTSLYNEQFF
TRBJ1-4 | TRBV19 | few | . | TGTGCCAGTAGTACCGGGGACAAAGGAAAACTGTTTTTT | CASSTGDKGKLFF
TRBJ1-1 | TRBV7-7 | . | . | TGTGCTAGCAGCCCCACAGAAATATCCGGGGGGAACACTGAAGCTTTCTTT | CASSPTEISGGNTEAFF
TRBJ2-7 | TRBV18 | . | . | TGTGCCAGCTCAACCCGGGACGAGCAGTACTTC | CASSTRDEQYF
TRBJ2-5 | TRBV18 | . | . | TGTGCCAGCTCCCCCTCCGGGGAGACCCAGTACTTC | CASSPSGETQYF
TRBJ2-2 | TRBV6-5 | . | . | TGTGCCAGCAGTTACACGGGGGGCGCCCCCACCGGGGAGCTGTTTTTT | CASSYTGGAPTGELFF
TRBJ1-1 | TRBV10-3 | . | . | TGTGCCACCGGGAGTGGGGCTTTC | CATGSGAF
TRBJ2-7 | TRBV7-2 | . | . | TGTGCCAGCAGCTTACTTCTCAATGACGAGCAGTACTTC | CASSLLLNDEQYF
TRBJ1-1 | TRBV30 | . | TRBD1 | TGTGCCTCCGAGACAGGGGAGAAAACTGAAGCTTTCTTT | CASETGEKTEAFF
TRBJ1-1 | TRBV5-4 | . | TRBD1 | TGTGCCAGCAGCTGGACAGGGGAACGCACTGAAGCTTTCTTT | CASSWTGERTEAFF
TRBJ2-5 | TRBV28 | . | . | TGTGCCAGCTCGTTCGACAGGGGTAGCGGGGAGACCCAGTACTTC | CASSFDRGSGETQYF
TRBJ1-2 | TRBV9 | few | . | TGTGCCAGCAGCGCCCTGACCGGCCCCTCGGGGGGCTACACCTTC | CASSALTGPSGGYTF
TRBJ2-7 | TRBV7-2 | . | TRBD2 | TGTGCCAGCAGCCTGGGAACTAGCGGTCGTACCGTAGCCTACGAGCAGTACTTC | CASSLGTSGRTVAYEQYF
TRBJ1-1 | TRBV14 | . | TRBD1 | TGTGCCAGCAGCCCAGACAGGGCCCGGGTTTTCTTT | CASSPDRARVFF
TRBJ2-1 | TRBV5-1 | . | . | TGCGCCAGCAGCTTGGAGGCAGGGGGGATCAATGAGCAGTTCTTC | CASSLEAGGINEQFF
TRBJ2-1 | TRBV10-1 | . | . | TGCGCCAGCAGTGTTGCTCTGAAAGGGCATGAGCAGTTCTTC | CASSVALKGHEQFF
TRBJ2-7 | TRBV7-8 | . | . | TGTGCCAGCAGCCAACGGGACCTTAGCTCCTACGAGCAGTACTTC | CASSQRDLSSYEQYF
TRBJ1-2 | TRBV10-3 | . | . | TGTGCCATCAGTGACAGCTTCTATGGCTACACCTTC | CAISDSFYGYTF
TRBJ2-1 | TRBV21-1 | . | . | TGTGCCAGCAGCAAAGACCCCCTCAGGCCCTACAATGAGCAGTTCTTC | CASSKDPLRPYNEQFF
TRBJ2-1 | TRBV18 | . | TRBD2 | TGTGCCAGCTCCATGCCTAGCGGGGGTAGGAATGAGCAGTTCTTC | CASSMPSGGRNEQFF
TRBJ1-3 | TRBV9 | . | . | TGTGCCAGCAGCGTAGATGGGGGGGACGGAAACACCATATATTTT | CASSVDGGDGNTIYF
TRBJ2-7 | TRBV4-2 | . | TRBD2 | TGTGCCAGCAGCCAAGGGACTAGCTCCTACGAGCAGTACTTC | CASSQGTSSYEQYF
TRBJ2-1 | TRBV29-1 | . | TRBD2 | TGCAGCGCCAACCGGGGGGGCAGGGGAAGAAATGAGCAGTTCTTC | CSANRGGRGRNEQFF
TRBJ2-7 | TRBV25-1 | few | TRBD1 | TGTGCCACTCAAGCTCGGGACAGGGGGTCCTACGAGCAGTACTTC | CATQARDRGSYEQYF
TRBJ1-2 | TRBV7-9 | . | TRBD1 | TGTGCCAGCAGCTTAGGGACAGGGGCGGATGGCTACACCTTC | CASSLGTGADGYTF
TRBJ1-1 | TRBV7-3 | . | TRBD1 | TGTGCCAGCAGCTTAGGACAGGGTATTTACACTGAAGCTTTCTTT | CASSLGQGIYTEAFF
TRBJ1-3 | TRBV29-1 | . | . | TGCAGCGTTGAAGATGAGGACTCTGGAAACACCATATATTTT | CSVEDEDSGNTIYF
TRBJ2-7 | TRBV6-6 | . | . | TGTGCCAGCAGTCCTGGGGTCACTCCACTACGAGAGCAGTACTTC | CASSPGVTPLREQYF
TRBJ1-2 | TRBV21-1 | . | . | TGTGCCAGCACCGACCATCCTAGGGGGCGAAATGGCTACACCTTC | CASTDHPRGRNGYTF
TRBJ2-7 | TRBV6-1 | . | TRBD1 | TGTGCCAGCAGTCTCCCCGGGACAGGGGACATGTACTTC | CASSLPGTGDMYF